This TCR beta chain emerged from a study of naive and memory T cell subsets. Study findings and constraints: Gini index rose across naive, CM, EM and EMRA in CD4 and CD8.

Both TRBC1 and TRBC2 were covered by a beta constant-region primer of two equimolar oligonucleotides. Four rounds of PCR amplified the ligated cDNA using nested alpha and beta constant-region primers plus SP2. From the UMI-ligation and nested PCR reads, TCRdb called clonotypes with MiXCR, one entry per CDR3 protein. The sample has some 17,000 distinct CDR3 sequences, roughly 9% seen once; the top ten hold 20% to 25%. The CDR3 totals 20 residues. J gave up 0 bases and V 3 bases, and 13 bases lay outside the gene matches. Germline loops: CDR1 MDHEN, CDR2 SYDVKM. Details on this clonotype: The antigen remains undetermined.

Sequencing used central memory CD8+ T cells from blood. The TCR sequence derives from a human donor in good health. J is TRBJ2-6 and V is TRBV28; TRBD1 matches 8 bases. As DNA, the CDR3 is TGTGCCAGCAGTTTGGGGAGAATCGAGACAGGGGACTCTGGGGCCAACGTCCTGACTTTC. Residues: CASSLGRIETGDSGANVLTF.